These 7 T cell receptor beta chains were sequenced from one sample in a study of T cells after yellow fever vaccination (dated by TCRdb to about 2019). What this sample's treatment or condition label stands for: live attenuated yellow fever vaccine strain. Library generation was performed with 5' RACE. Instrument on record: Illumina HiSeq 2500. TCRdb trimmed the raw reads at Q25, called clones with MiXCR and kept productive beta chains. Here each entry gathers all rows of one CDR3 protein and keeps the most common genes and DNA. The table for this sample lists hundreds of thousands of distinct CDR3 sequences; about 8.7% of them were counted only once. Together, the top ten hold more than 15% of the sample. The sample here was PBMCs, taken on the day of the first yellow fever vaccination. These receptors were collected from a man younger than 30 who received the YFV17D yellow fever vaccine.

The V gene is TRBV6-1, the J gene TRBJ2-6; tentatively, D is TRBD1 (8 bases). Deletions cut 5 bases from V and 2 bases from J, with 19 bases between. The CDR3 covers 18 residues. CDR1 is MNHNS, CDR2 SASEGT, per germline. The CDR3 is CASSPTWTGRAGANVLTF. Written as DNA, the CDR3 is TGTGCCAGCAGTCCCACCTGGACAGGGAGGGCTGGGGCCAACGTCCTGACTTTC.

This clonotype was found many times. The chain has TRBV4-3 and TRBJ1-6; a weak D match, TRBD1 (5 bases). The germline V gene has CDR1 LGHNA and CDR2 YSLEER. CDR3 length: 16 residues. V lost 0 bases and J lost 5, with 11 bases in between. CDR3: CASSQEQVFDNSPLHF. CDR3 nucleotides: TGCGCCAGCAGCCAAGAACAGGTTTTCGATAATTCACCCCTCCACTTT.

This clonotype was found a few times. The chain joins TRBV7-8 to TRBJ2-5, with 11 bases aligning to TRBD2. Germline CDR1 SGHVS, CDR2 FQNEAQ. V dropped 3 bases and J dropped 5; count of bases not matched to a gene: 11. This CDR3 has 17 residues. The CDR3 sequence is CASSFFLAGGIGETQYF. CDR3 in DNA: TGTGCCAGCAGCTTTTTCTTAGCGGGGGGGATTGGGGAGACCCAGTACTTC.

The chain is built from TRBV20-1 and TRBJ1-1; D gene uncertain. In germline, CDR1 is DFQATT, CDR2 SNEGSKA (reference sequence). Trimming stripped 3 bases from V and 2 bases from J, with 10 bases between. CDR3 length: 13 amino acids. This chain's CDR3 is CSARRRTNTEAFF. The CDR3 DNA sequence: TGCAGTGCTAGGAGACGGACTAACACTGAAGCTTTCTTT.

This clonotype was picked up a small number of times. The chain is built from TRBV5-6 and TRBJ2-1; D may be TRBD1 (6 bases). Germline V gives CDR1 SGHDT, CDR2 YYEEEE. The CDR3 extends over 13 amino acids. Trimming shortened V by 4 bases and J by 10 bases, and 15 bases separated the two germline ends. The CDR3 DNA reads as TGTGCCAGCAGCCCCGGCGGCAGGGGAGAGCAGTTCTTC. Translated, it gives CASSPGGRGEQFF.

This clonotype was recorded a few times. The chain joins TRBV6-5 to TRBJ2-3; 7 bases match TRBD2. Germline values: CDR1 MNHEY, CDR2 SVGAGI. The CDR3 contains 15 residues. The V segment lost 0 bases and the J segment 5 bases; nucleotides outside the gene matches: 5. In nucleotides, the CDR3 is TGTGCCAGCAGTTACTCGGAGGGCGGGGGAGATACGCAGTATTTT. Its protein product is CASSYSEGGGDTQYF.

There are many counts of this clonotype. The V gene is TRBV6-5, the J gene TRBJ2-4, with 7 bases identical to TRBD1. In germline, CDR1 is MNHEY, CDR2 SVGAGI. The CDR3 totals 14 residues. V trimming: 2 bases; J trimming: 8 bases; junction bases outside the gene matches: 6. As DNA, the CDR3 is TGTGCCAGCAGTTACAGGGGGCAGTGGGACATTCAGTACTTC. Its protein product is CASSYRGQWDIQYF.